This T cell receptor (beta chain) was recorded in a study of shared clonotypes between healthy human individuals. Study summary: Per donor, CD8 memory used one plate, CD8 naive used two, CD4 memory used three and CD4 naive used three. Study observations and caveats: Unshared clonotypes carried lower generation probabilities than those common to all four donors.

CD8 cells regarded as naive lacked CD45RO, were positively chosen for CCR7, and omitted terminally differentiated effector memory CD45RA+ cells. Libraries were prepared by immunoSEQ multiplex PCR; TCRdb keeps only in-frame clonotypes and omits some of them. The sample contains some 2,100,000 clones, about 92% of which appear only once. This CDR3 has 17 residues. The V end lost 0 bases, the J end lost 4 bases, and 19 bases lay between the germline ends. Germline V lookup: CDR1 LGHNA, CDR2 YSLEER. Worth noting for this clone: The antigen is undetermined. Other nucleotide sequences from this sample produce the same CDR3.

Source material: naive CD8+ T cells from PBMCs. The chain employs TRBV4-3 and TRBJ2-7; D possibly uses TRBD1 or TRBD2 (5 bases each). The source is a man aged 18 to 29 in good health. Some clones in this sample may be carry-over from other donors' samples. The CDR3 loop is CASSQDRGVRSRYEQYF. Written as DNA, the CDR3 is TGCGCCAGCAGCCAAGATAGGGGAGTCAGGAGTCGGTACGAGCAGTACTTC.